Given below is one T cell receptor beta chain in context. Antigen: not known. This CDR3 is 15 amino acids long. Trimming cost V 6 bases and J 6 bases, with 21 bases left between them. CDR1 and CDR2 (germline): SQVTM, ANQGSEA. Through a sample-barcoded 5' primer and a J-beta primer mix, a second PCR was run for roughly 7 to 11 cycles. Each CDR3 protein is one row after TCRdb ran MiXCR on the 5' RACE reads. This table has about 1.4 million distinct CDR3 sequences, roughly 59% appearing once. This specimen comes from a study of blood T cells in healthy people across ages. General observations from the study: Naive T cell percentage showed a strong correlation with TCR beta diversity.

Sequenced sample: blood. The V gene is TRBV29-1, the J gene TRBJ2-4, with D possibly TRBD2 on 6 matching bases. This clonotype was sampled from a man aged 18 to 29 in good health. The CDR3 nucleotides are TGCAGCGTGGCCGGGGGAGAGGGCCAGGGAAACATTCAGTACTTC. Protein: CSVAGGEGQGNIQYF.